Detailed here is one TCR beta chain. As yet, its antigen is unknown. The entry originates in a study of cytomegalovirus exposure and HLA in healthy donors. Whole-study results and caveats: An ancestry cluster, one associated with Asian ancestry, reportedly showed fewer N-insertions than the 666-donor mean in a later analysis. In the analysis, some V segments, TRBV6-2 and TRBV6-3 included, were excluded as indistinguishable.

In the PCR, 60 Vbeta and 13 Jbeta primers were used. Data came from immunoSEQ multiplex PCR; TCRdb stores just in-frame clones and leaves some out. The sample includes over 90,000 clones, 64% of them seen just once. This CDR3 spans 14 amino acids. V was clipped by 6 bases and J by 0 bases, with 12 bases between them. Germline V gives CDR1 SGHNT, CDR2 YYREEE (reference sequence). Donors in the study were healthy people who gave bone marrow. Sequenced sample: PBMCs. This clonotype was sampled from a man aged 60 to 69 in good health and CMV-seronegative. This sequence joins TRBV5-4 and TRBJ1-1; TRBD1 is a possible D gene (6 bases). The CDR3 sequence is CASTRDTMNTEAFF. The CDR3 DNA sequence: TGTGCCAGCACCCGGGACACAATGAACACTGAAGCTTTCTTT.